This T cell receptor beta chain was sequenced during a study of blood T cell repertoires in COVID-19. Study background: Material from acute and convalescent COVID-19 was sourced from the United States, Italy and Spain. Nucleic acid was either cDNA or gDNA, and it came from T cells, B-cell-depleted T cells, or PBMCs.

Authors' data handling: Amplified reference gene primers provided the basis for estimating nucleated cell counts. Profiled with immunoSEQ multiplex PCR; TCRdb holds only in-frame clones, not every one. The D gene and trimming were derived from the DNA, and the V and J assignments and clone size from that table. The sample lists more than 250,000 clones, roughly 84% occurring once. This CDR3 has 13 amino acids. Trimming took 3 bases from V and 10 from J, leaving 13 bases between them. Germline values: CDR1 KGHSH, CDR2 LQKENI. This sequence joins TRBV18 and TRBJ2-1; D may be TRBD1 (6 bases). Material for sequencing was peripheral blood. This clonotype was obtained from a human donor in a cohort sampled during active COVID-19. The CDR3 DNA sequence: TGTGCCAGCTCACCCATGCACAGGGCGGAGCAGTTCTTC. Translating it yields CASSPMHRAEQFF.